The subject of this entry is one T cell receptor delta chain. This clone was counted between two and nine times. This clone's antigen is unknown. Translating this DNA gives a protein that differs at residue 5 from the TCRdb one, which belongs to a much larger clone; a read error is likely, and the protein shown is this translation. TCR sequencing was performed on genomic DNA from peripheral blood mononuclear cells isolated from patients and controls. The control group, matched to the patients for age and sex, consisted of some 23 healthy adult blood donors (around 12 males and about eleven females) with a median age of almost 65 years. CDR3 length: 14 amino acids, cysteine to phenylalanine. Left in the record is the CDR3 DNA by itself, 42 bases read in frame from the first base. CDR1 and CDR2, looked up from the germline V gene, are GEAIGNYY and EKD. V is pruned by 3 bases and J by 4 bases, leaving 7 bases of the junction without a gene match.

In both library methods, multiplex PCR was carried out with primers targeting conserved V and J regions of the TCR genes. After purification and pooling, the amplicons were sequenced on an Illumina MiSeq platform. In the source study's methods: V(D)J alignment, clonotype assembly and translation were performed with MiXCR, whereas functionality assessment and CDR3 repertoire analyses were performed with VDJtools. The IMGT definition of CDR3 was applied, and only productive sequences using functional genes were analyzed, with ORF genes and pseudogenes left out. A custom Python script was used to look across all patients and controls for identical amino acid CDR3s belonging to major clonotypes, meaning those with a frequency of >=5%. A one-sided non-parametric Wilcoxon test was used to compare clonotype frequencies between patients and controls. The public reads were reprocessed by TCRdb using CATT, and rows of matching DNA were later combined. These V and J calls derive from TCRdb rather than the authors' analysis. The table for this sample lists approximately 1,800 delta-chain clones; under 3.5% of them were counted only once. Roughly 14% of the sample is held by the ten biggest clonotypes.

The data were taken from a study of gamma delta lymphoproliferative disorders and STAT genes (dated by TCRdb to the late 2010s). A note on the overall study: The LymphoTrack Dx TCRG Assay was used to prepare gamma-chain libraries from at least 50 ng of genomic DNA. Because no corresponding Invivoscribe delta assay was available, delta-chain libraries were prepared according to the EuroClonality-NGS working group standard operating procedure. Within a larger immunophenotypic and STAT-mutation study, TCR gamma and delta CDR3 repertoires were profiled by deep sequencing in Tgammadelta lymphoproliferative disease patients and healthy controls. To confirm results, a couple of gamma-chain samples and all delta-chain samples were sequenced twice. Summary of the overall study and its limitations: The authors pointed out that NGS specificity may be lower at low frequencies, so whether leukemic clones are public or private needs to be confirmed. Nearly all major gamma and delta clonotypes of patients were found to be public, being shared with at least one healthy donor, and only a couple of gamma clonotypes were found to be private to disease. Control T cells were likely spread across varied maturation stages, whereas leukemic cells were skewed toward terminal effectors, which potentially limits comparisons between patients and controls. When whole repertoires were clustered, gamma repertoires from patients grouped apart from those of healthy controls, but delta repertoires did not separate between the groups.

Specimen: blood. This chain joins TRDV2 to TRDJ1; a stretch of 7 junction bases matches TRDD3. This clonotype originated in a human donor in good health. The nucleotide sequence is TGTGCCTGTGACGAGGTTGGGGATAACGATAAACTCATCTTT. This sequence encodes CACDEVGDNDKLIF.